This entry features one TCR beta chain sequence. The sample belongs to a study of OX40 agonist ivuxolimab in advanced cancers. The repertoire was sequenced with immunoSEQ multiplex PCR; TCRdb's copy has only in-frame clones and lacks some. The sample lists 70,000 to 85,000 clones; about 85% were seen once. The V segment lost 8 bases and the J segment 0 bases; nucleotides outside the gene matches: 6. CDR3 length: 15 residues. Germline assignment: CDR1 SGHTA and CDR2 FQGTGA. This chain uses TRBV7-3 with TRBJ2-1; 8 bases line up with TRBD1. Specimen: CD4+ or CD8+ T cells sorted from blood, collected in a trial of the OX40 agonist ivuxolimab. The sequence came from an adult with an advanced solid tumor such as melanoma, head and neck, liver or kidney cancer. The CDR3: CASGAGTGSYNEQFF. CDR3 coding DNA: TGTGCCAGCGGCGCCGGGACAGGCTCCTACAATGAGCAGTTCTTC.